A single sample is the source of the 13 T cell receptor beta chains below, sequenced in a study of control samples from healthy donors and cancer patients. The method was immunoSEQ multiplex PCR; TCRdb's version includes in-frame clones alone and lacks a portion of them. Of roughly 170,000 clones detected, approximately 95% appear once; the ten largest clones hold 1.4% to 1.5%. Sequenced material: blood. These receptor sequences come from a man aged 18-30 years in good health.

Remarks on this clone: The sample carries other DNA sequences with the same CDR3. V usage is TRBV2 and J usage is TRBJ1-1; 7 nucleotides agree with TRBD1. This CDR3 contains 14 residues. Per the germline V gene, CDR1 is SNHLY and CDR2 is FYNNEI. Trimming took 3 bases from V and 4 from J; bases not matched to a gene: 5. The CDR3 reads CASSEQGEVTEAFF. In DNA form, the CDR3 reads TGTGCCAGCAGTGAGCAGGGGGAAGTCACTGAAGCTTTCTTT.

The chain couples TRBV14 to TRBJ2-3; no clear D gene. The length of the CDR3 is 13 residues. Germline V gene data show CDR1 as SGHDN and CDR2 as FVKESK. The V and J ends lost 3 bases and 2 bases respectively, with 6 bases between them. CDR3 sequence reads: CASSQRLTDTQYF. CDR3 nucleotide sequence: TGTGCCAGCAGCCAGAGACTCACAGATACGCAGTATTTT.

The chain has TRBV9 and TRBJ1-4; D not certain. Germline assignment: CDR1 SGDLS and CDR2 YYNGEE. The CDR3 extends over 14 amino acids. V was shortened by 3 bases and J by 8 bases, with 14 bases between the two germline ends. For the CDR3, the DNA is TGTGCCAGCAGCGGCCTTCCCCTAGCGGAAAAACTGTTTTTT. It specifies CASSGLPLAEKLFF.

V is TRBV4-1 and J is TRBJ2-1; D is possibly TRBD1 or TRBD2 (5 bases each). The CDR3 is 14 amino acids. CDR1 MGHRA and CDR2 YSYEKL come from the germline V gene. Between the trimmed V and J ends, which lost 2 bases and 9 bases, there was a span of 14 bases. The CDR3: CASSQKTPGGEQFF. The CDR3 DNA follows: TGCGCCAGCAGCCAAAAGACCCCTGGGGGTGAGCAGTTCTTC.

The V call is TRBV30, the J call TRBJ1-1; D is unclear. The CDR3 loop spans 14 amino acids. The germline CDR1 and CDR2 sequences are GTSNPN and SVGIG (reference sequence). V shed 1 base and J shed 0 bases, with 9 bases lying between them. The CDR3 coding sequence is TGTGCCTGGAGTGAGGCAGCCCTGAACACTGAAGCTTTCTTT. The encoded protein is CAWSEAALNTEAFF. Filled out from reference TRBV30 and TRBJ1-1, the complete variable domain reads SQTIHQWPATLVQPVGSPLSLECTVEGTSNPNLYWYRQAAGRGLQLLFYSVGIGQISSEVPQNLSASRPQDRQFILSSKKLLLSDSGFYLCAWSEAALNTEAFFGQGTRLTVV.

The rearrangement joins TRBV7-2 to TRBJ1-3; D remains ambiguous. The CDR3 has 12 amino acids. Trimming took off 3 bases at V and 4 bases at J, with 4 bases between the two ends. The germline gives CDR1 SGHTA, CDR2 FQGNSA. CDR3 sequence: CASSFGGNTIYF. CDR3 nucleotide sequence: TGTGCCAGCAGCTTCGGCGGAAACACCATATATTTT.

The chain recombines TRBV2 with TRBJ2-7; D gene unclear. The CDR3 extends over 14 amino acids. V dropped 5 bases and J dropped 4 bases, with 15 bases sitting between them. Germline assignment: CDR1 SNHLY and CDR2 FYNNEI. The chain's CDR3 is CASSRGPPTYEQYF. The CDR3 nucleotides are TGTGCCAGCAGTAGAGGCCCCCCGACTTACGAGCAGTACTTC.

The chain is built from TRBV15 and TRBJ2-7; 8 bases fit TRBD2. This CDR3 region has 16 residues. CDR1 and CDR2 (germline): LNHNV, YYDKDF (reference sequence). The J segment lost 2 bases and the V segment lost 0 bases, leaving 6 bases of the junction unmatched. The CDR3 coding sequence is TGTGCCACCAGCAGAGACGCGGGGGGTACCACCTACGAGCAGTACTTC. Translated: CATSRDAGGTTYEQYF.

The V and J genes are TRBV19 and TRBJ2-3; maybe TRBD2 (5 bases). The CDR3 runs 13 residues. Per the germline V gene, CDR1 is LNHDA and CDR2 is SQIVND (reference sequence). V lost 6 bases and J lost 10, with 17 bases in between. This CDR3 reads CASRGRSRDAQYF. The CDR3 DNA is TGTGCCAGTAGAGGTCGCTCGAGGGATGCGCAGTATTTT.

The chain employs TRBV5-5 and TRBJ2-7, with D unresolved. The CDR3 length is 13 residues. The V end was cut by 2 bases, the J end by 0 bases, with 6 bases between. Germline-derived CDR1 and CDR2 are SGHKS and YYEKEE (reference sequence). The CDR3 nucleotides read TGTGCCAGCAGCTTCGGTCTCTCCTACGAGCAGTACTTC. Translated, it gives CASSFGLSYEQYF.

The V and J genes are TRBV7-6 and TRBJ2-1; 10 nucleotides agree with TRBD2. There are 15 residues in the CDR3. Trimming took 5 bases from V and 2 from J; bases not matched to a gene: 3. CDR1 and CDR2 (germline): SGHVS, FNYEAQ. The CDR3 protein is CASSRSGGAYNEQFF. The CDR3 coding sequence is TGTGCCAGCAGCCGAAGCGGGGGGGCCTACAATGAGCAGTTCTTC.

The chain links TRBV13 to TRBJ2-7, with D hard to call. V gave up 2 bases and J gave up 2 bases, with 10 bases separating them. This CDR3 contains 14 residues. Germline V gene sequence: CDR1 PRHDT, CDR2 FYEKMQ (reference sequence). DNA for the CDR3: TGTGCCAGCAGCTTAAGAGGCGGCACCTACGAGCAGTACTTC. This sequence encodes CASSLRGGTYEQYF.

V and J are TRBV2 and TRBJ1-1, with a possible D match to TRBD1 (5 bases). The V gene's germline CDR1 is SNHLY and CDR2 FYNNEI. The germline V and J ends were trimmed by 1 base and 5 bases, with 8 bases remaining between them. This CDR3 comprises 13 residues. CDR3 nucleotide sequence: TGTGCCAGCAGTGAAGAGAGGGGTACTGAAGCTTTCTTT. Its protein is CASSEERGTEAFF.